One and the same sample provided the 10 T cell receptor beta chains below, sequenced in a study of T cell responses to AZD1222 COVID-19 vaccine. Clones were sequenced by immunoSEQ multiplex PCR, and TCRdb holds only the in-frame ones, with some missing. The sample includes approximately 79,000 clones, 70% to 90% of them seen just once. The material was peripheral blood, obtained on day 0 of AZD1222 vaccination. Source of these receptors: an adult in good health.

The chain employs TRBV11-1 and TRBJ1-2; 7 bases match TRBD1. In germline, CDR1 is SGHAT, CDR2 FQDESV (reference sequence). V lost 2 bases to trimming and J lost 8 bases; unmatched junction nucleotides: 2. This CDR3 has 12 residues. The chain's CDR3 is CASSLTGDGYTF. CDR3 in DNA: TGTGCCAGCAGCTTAACAGGGGACGGCTACACCTTC. The full variable domain, its missing parts supplied by reference TRBV11-1 and TRBJ1-2, is EAEVAQSPRYKITEKSQAVAFWCDPISGHATLYWYRQILGQGPELLVQFQDESVVDDSQLPKDRFSAERLKGVDSTLKIQPAELGDSAMYLCASSLTGDGYTFGSGTRLTVV.

This rearrangement joins TRBV5-1 to TRBJ2-3; TRBD1 might be the D (5 bases). Germline V lookup: CDR1 SGHRS, CDR2 YFSETQ. V dropped 0 bases and J dropped 5 bases, with 10 bases sitting between them. The length of the CDR3 is 14 residues. The CDR3 DNA reads TGCGCCAGCAGCTTGGACAGGCCGGAAGATACGCAGTATTTT. It translates to CASSLDRPEDTQYF.

This clone was detected only once. This chain uses TRBV24-1 with TRBJ2-1, with D perhaps matching TRBD1 or TRBD2 (5 bases each). CDR1 and CDR2 (germline): KGHDR, SFDVKD. Between the trimmed V and J ends, which lost 7 bases and 8 bases, there was a span of 14 bases. The CDR3 covers 13 residues. This CDR3 reads CATRMPRGDEQFF. CDR3 nucleotide sequence: TGTGCCACCAGGATGCCCCGAGGGGATGAGCAGTTCTTC.

The V gene is TRBV19, the J gene TRBJ1-5; no reliable D call. Germline V gene data show CDR1 as LNHDA and CDR2 as SQIVND (reference sequence). CDR3 size: 15 residues. Trimming cost V 1 base and J 0 bases, with 7 bases left between them. CDR3 coding DNA: TGTGCCAGTAGTATAGGAGCAGATAGCAATCAGCCCCAGCATTTT. Translated: CASSIGADSNQPQHF.

This rearrangement joins TRBV6-6 to TRBJ1-2; D remains ambiguous. The CDR3 extends over 13 amino acids. V was trimmed by 2 bases and J by 4 bases, leaving 8 bases between them. CDR1 and CDR2 (germline): MNHNY, SVGAGI (reference sequence). The DNA for the CDR3 is TGTGCCAGCAGTTACGCTTCGAGCTATGGCTACACCTTC. Translation: CASSYASSYGYTF.

V is TRBV11-2 and J is TRBJ2-1; perhaps TRBD1 as D (5 bases). The CDR3 is 11 residues long. The germline V and J ends were trimmed by 6 bases and 8 bases, with 8 bases remaining between them. Germline loops: CDR1 SGHAT, CDR2 FQNNGV. The CDR3, as DNA: TGTGCCAGCAGACAGGCCTATGAGCAGTTCTTC. It codes for CASRQAYEQFF.

In this sample, this clone turned up a few times. This chain joins TRBV7-3 and TRBJ2-1; unclear D gene. This CDR3 contains 13 residues. V was trimmed by 5 bases and J by 1 base, leaving 6 bases between them. Germline CDR1 and CDR2: SGHTA and FQGTGA. The CDR3 is CASSLGSYNEQFF. In DNA form, the CDR3 reads TGTGCCAGCAGCCTGGGATCCTACAATGAGCAGTTCTTC.

The V gene is TRBV19, the J gene TRBJ1-4; D unresolved. The CDR3 has 15 amino acids. Germline V gene sequence: CDR1 LNHDA, CDR2 SQIVND (reference sequence). Trimming removed 4 bases from V and 0 bases from J, with 9 bases in between. The CDR3 nucleotides read TGTGCCAGTAGTACGGGGAAATCAACTAATGAAAAACTGTTTTTT. Protein product: CASSTGKSTNEKLFF.

The chain is built from TRBV7-8 and TRBJ2-2, with 8 positions matching TRBD1. Germline V gives CDR1 SGHVS, CDR2 FQNEAQ. There are 17 residues in the CDR3. The ends lost 2 bases at V and 2 bases at J; junction bases unmatched: 7. CDR3 coding DNA: TGTGCCAGCAGCTTACTACGGGGACAGGTTAACACCGGGGAGCTGTTTTTT. Its protein is CASSLLRGQVNTGELFF.

V gene TRBV6-6 combines with J gene TRBJ1-5; D remains ambiguous. The CDR3 sequence is 12 residues long. Trimming took 2 bases from V and 11 from J, leaving 10 bases between them. Germline V gives CDR1 MNHNY, CDR2 SVGAGI (reference sequence). The CDR3 loop is CASSYGGKSQHF. DNA of the CDR3: TGTGCCAGCAGTTACGGTGGCAAGTCCCAGCATTTT.